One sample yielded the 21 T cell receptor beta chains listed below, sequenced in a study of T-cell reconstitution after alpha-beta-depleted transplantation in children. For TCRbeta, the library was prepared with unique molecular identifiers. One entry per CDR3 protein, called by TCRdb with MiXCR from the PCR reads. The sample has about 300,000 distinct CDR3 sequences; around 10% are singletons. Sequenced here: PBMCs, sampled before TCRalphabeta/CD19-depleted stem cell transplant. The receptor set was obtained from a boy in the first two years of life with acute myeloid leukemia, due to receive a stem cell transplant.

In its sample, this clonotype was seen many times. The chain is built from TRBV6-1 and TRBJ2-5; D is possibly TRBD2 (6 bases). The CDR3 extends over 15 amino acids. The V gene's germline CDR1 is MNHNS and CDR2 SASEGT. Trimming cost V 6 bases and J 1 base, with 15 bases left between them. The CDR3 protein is CASSPIGGGQETQYF. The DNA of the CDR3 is TGTGCCAGCAGCCCTATTGGGGGAGGCCAAGAGACCCAGTACTTC.

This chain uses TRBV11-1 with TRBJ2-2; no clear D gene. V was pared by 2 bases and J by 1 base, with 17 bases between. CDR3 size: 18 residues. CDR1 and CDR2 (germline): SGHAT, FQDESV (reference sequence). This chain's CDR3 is CASSLSWQRHMNTGELFF. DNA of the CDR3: TGTGCCAGCAGCTTAAGTTGGCAGAGACACATGAACACCGGGGAGCTGTTTTTT.

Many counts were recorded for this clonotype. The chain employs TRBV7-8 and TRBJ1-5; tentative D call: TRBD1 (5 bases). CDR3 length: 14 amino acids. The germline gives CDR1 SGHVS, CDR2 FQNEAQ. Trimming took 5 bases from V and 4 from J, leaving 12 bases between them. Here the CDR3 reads CASSRGRPNQPQHF. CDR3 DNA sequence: TGTGCCAGCAGCCGGGGCCGACCGAATCAGCCCCAGCATTTT.

CDR3 sequence reads: CASSSLRGRGPYEQYF. For the CDR3, the DNA is TGTGCCAGCAGCTCTCTTCGAGGGAGGGGGCCCTACGAGCAGTACTTC. J is TRBJ2-7 and V is TRBV14, with D tentatively TRBD1 or TRBD2 (7 bases each). With 5 bases removed from V and 2 bases from J, the gap between germline ends came to 19 bases. Per the germline V gene, CDR1 is SGHDN and CDR2 is FVKESK. CDR3 length: 16 amino acids.

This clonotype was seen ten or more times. CDR3 coding DNA: TGCGCCAGCAGCTCGGGGGCCAGGGGGACCTCGAACACCGGGGAGCTGTTTTTT. Translating it yields CASSSGARGTSNTGELFF. This rearrangement joins TRBV5-1 to TRBJ2-2, with D possibly TRBD1 on 7 matching bases. Germline V gene data show CDR1 as SGHRS and CDR2 as YFSETQ. CDR3 length equals 18 residues. The germline V and J ends were trimmed by 3 bases and 0 bases, with 18 bases remaining between them.

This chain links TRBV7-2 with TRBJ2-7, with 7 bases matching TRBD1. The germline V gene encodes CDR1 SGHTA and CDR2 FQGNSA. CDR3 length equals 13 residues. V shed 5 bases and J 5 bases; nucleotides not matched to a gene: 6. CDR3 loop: CASSQDRDDEQYF. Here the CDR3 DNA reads TGTGCCAGCAGCCAAGACAGGGACGACGAGCAGTACTTC.

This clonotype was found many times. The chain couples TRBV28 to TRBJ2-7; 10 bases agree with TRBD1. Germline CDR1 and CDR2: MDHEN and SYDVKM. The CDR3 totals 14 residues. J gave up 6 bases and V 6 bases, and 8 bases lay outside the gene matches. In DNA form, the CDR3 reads TGTGCCAGCAGCCCAAACCGGGACAGGGGCGAGCAGTACTTC. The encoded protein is CASSPNRDRGEQYF.

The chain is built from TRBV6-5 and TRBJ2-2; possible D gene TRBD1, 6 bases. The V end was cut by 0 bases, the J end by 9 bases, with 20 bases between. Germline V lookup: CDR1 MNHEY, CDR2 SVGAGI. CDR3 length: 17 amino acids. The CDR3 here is CASSYSDWGQLDRELFF. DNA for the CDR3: TGTGCCAGCAGTTACTCAGACTGGGGGCAGCTCGACCGGGAGCTGTTTTTT.

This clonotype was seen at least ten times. In DNA form, the CDR3 reads TGCGCCAGCAGCTTCCTAGCGGGAGTACGAGAGCAGTACTTC. This codes for CASSFLAGVREQYF. The V gene is TRBV5-1, the J gene TRBJ2-7; TRBD2 aligns across 10 bases. V was clipped by 2 bases and J by 7 bases; unmatched bases: 6. In germline, CDR1 is SGHRS, CDR2 YFSETQ. The CDR3 consists of 14 residues.

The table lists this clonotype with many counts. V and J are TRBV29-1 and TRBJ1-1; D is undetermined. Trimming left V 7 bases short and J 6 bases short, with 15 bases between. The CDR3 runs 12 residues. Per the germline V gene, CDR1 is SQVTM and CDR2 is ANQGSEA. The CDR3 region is CSGGRQRAEAFF. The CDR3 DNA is TGCAGCGGAGGACGGCAAAGGGCTGAAGCTTTCTTT.

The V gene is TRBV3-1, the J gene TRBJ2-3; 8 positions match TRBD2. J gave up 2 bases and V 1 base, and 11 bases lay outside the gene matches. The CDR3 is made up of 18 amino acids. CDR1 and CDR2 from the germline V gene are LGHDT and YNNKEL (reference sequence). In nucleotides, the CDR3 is TGTGCCAGCAGCCAAGGAGAGCGGGGGCCATCCTTCACAGATACGCAGTATTTT. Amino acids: CASSQGERGPSFTDTQYF.

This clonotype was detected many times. CDR3 DNA sequence: TGTGCGTCCCAACTCGCGCGTGGAGAAAAACTGTTTTTT. Residues: CASQLARGEKLFF. The V and J genes are TRBV15 and TRBJ1-4; D not certain. Germline V gene sequence: CDR1 LNHNV, CDR2 YYDKDF (reference sequence). The CDR3 extends over 13 amino acids.

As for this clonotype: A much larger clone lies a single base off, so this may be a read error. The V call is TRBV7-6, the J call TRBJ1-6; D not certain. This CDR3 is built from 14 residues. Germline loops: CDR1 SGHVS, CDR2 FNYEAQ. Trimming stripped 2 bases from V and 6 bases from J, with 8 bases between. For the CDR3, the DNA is TGTGCCAGCAGCTTACGGGTCGCTAATTCACCCCTCCACTTT. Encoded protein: CASSLRVANSPLHF.

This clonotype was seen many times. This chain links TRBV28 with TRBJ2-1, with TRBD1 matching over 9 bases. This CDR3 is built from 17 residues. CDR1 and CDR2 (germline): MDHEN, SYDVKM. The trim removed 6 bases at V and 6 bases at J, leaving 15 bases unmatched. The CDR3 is CASSRSPWTGAGNEQFF. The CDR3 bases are TGTGCCAGCAGCCGATCCCCTTGGACAGGGGCAGGCAATGAGCAGTTCTTC. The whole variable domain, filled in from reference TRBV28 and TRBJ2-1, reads DVKVTQSSRYLVKRTGEKVFLECVQDMDHENMFWYRQDPGLGLRLIYFSYDVKMKEKGDIPEGYSVSREKKERFSLILESASTNQTSMYLCASSRSPWTGAGNEQFFGPGTRLTVL.

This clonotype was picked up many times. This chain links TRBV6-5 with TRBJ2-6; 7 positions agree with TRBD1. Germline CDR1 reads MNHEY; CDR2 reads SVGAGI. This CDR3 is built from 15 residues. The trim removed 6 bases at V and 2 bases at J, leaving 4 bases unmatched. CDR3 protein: CASSPTGTGANVLTF. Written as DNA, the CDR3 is TGTGCCAGCAGCCCGACAGGGACTGGGGCCAACGTCCTGACTTTC.

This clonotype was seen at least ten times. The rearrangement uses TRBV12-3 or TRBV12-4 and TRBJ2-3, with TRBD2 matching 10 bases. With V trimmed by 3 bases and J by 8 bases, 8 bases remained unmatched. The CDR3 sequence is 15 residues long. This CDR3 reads CASSLIEREGLTQYF. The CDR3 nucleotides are TGTGCCAGCAGTTTGATCGAGCGGGAGGGCCTTACGCAGTATTTT.

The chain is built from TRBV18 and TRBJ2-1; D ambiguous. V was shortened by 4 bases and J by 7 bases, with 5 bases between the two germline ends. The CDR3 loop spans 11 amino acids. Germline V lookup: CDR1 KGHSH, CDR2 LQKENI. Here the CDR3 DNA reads TGTGCCAGCTCACTTCAGAATGAGCAGTTCTTC. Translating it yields CASSLQNEQFF.

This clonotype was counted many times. The CDR3 loop is CSALGTSAYEQYF. The CDR3 DNA sequence: TGCAGTGCTCTAGGGACTAGTGCCTACGAGCAGTACTTC. The chain joins TRBV20-1 to TRBJ2-7; 8 nucleotides align to TRBD2. The CDR3 runs 13 residues. CDR1 and CDR2 from the germline V gene are DFQATT and SNEGSKA (reference sequence). The V gene end was trimmed by 5 bases and the J gene end by 2 bases; junction bases not matched to a gene: 5.

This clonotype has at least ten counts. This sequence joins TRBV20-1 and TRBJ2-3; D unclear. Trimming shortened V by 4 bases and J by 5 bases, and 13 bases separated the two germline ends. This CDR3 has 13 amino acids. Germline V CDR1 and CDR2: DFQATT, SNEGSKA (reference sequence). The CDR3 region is CSANMLAGDTQYF. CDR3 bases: TGCAGTGCTAATATGTTAGCCGGAGATACGCAGTATTTT.

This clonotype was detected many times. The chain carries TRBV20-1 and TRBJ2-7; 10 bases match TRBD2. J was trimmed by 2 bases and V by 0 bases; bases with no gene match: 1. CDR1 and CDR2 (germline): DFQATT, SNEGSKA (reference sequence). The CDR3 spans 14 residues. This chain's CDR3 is CSARDTSGTYEQYF. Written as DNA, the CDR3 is TGCAGTGCTAGAGATACTAGCGGGACCTACGAGCAGTACTTC.

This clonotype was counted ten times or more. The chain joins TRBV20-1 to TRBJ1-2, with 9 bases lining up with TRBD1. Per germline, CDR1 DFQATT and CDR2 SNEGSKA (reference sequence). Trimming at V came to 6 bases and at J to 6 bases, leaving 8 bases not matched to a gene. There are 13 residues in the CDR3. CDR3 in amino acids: CSAARDRANGYTF. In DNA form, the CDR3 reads TGCAGTGCCGCCCGGGACAGGGCGAATGGCTACACCTTC.